The entry below describes one TCR beta chain. In the study's own analysis: ImmunoSEQ yielded junction-only sequences lacking quality scores, so filtering differed. Only in-frame clones appear in the TCRdb table, and some are missing; sequencing was by immunoSEQ multiplex PCR. That table is the source of V, J and clone size, and D and trimming were worked out from the DNA. The sample contains about 480,000 clones, 79% of which appear only once. This specimen belongs to a study of shared clonotypes between healthy human individuals. Looking at the study overall: A couple of women and a few men aged 18 to 49 made up the donors.

Unsorted samples used roughly 90 million PBMCs for genomic DNA. The TCR comes from a middle-aged woman in good health. Some clones in this sample may be carry-over from other donors' samples. Material for sequencing was PBMCs.

For the CDR3, the DNA is TGCGCCAGCAGCCAAGAAGGGACTAGCGTCTACAATGAGCAGTTCTTC. This encodes CASSQEGTSVYNEQFF. The chain uses TRBV4-1 and TRBJ2-1, with TRBD2 matching over 10 bases. Germline V gives CDR1 MGHRA, CDR2 YSYEKL. The CDR3 extends over 16 amino acids. J gave up 3 bases and V 0 bases, and 2 bases lay outside the gene matches.